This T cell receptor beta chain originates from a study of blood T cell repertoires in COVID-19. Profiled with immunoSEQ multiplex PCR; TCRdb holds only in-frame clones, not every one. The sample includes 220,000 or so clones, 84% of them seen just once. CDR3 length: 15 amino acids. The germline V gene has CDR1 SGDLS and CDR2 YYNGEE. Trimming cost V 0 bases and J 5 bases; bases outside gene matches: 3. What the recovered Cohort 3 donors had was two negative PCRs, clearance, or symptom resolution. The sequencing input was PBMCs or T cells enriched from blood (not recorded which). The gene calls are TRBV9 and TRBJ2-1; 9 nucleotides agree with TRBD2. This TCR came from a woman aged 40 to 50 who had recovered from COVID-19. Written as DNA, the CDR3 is TGTGCCAGCAGCGTAGGGACTAGCGAACACAATGAGCAGTTCTTC. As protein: CASSVGTSEHNEQFF.